This is a list of T cell receptor beta chains from one sample in a study of blood T cell repertoires in COVID-19. Only in-frame clones appear in the TCRdb table, and some are missing; sequencing was by immunoSEQ multiplex PCR. The sample records 120,000 to 150,000 clones, about 89% being singletons. Sequencing input: peripheral blood. Source of these receptors: a middle-aged man who had recovered from COVID-19. Each CDR3 is given with its conserved first and last residue. The order of the fields is V gene, D gene, clone size, CDR3 length, J gene, CDR3 protein, CDR3 DNA. The D gene is left open where the match is weak. Size values are once, few and many counts, or a class for expanded clones, and some rows have none.

TRBV2	NA	NA	16	TRBJ1-3	CASSERQLNSGNTIYF	TGTGCCAGCAGTGAGCGACAGTTAAACTCTGGAAACACCATATATTTT
TRBV6-2/TRBV6-3	TRBD1	NA	15	TRBJ1-6	CASSLSGQGNSPLHF	TGTGCCAGCAGTCTCTCAGGACAGGGAAATTCACCCCTCCACTTT
TRBV7-6	TRBD1	NA	15	TRBJ1-6	CASSSQGSVGSPLHF	TGTGCCAGCAGCTCACAGGGGAGTGTTGGGTCACCCCTCCACTTT
TRBV10-1	TRBD2	NA	16	TRBJ2-1	CASRPSGGCAYNEQFF	TGCGCCAGCAGGCCTAGCGGGGGGTGCGCCTACAATGAGCAGTTCTTC
TRBV7-2	TRBD2	NA	15	TRBJ2-2	CASSPSLAGGGELFF	TGTGCCAGCAGCCCAAGCTTAGCGGGGGGCGGGGAGCTGTTTTTT
TRBV5-5	NA	NA	15	TRBJ1-4	CASSPPTGLNEKLFF	TGTGCCAGCAGCCCACCGACAGGACTTAATGAAAAACTGTTTTTT
TRBV3-1/TRBV3-2	NA	once	13	TRBJ1-2	CASSQVALGGYTF	TGTGCCAGCAGCCAAGTCGCCCTCGGTGGCTACACCTTC
TRBV7-2	TRBD1	NA	16	TRBJ1-6	CASSRTLGGSEAPLHF	TGTGCCAGCAGCAGAACCTTAGGGGGCTCGGAGGCACCCCTCCACTTT
TRBV4-3	TRBD1	NA	17	TRBJ1-2	CASSQEPGTGGNYGYTF	TGCGCCAGCAGCCAAGAGCCCGGGACAGGGGGAAACTATGGCTACACCTTC
TRBV6-2/TRBV6-3	NA	NA	14	TRBJ1-1	CASSYAGKDTEAFF	TGTGCCAGCAGTTATGCAGGGAAGGACACTGAAGCTTTCTTT
TRBV7-9	NA	NA	15	TRBJ1-4	CASSLVGRGLEKLFF	TGTGCCAGCAGCTTAGTGGGCAGGGGTTTGGAAAAACTGTTTTTT
TRBV2	NA	NA	16	TRBJ2-2	CASSEELRGPPGELFF	TGTGCCAGCAGTGAAGAGCTCAGGGGTCCCCCCGGGGAGCTGTTTTTT
TRBV2	NA	NA	13	TRBJ1-2	CASSRNRDHGYTF	TGTGCCAGCAGCCGAAACAGGGACCATGGCTACACCTTC
TRBV6-5	NA	NA	13	TRBJ1-5	CASRTDLNQPQHF	TGTGCCAGCAGGACAGACCTTAATCAGCCCCAGCATTTT
TRBV18	NA	NA	16	TRBJ2-3	CASSTTGTSSTDTQYF	TGTGCCAGCTCAACGACGGGGACTTCTAGCACAGATACGCAGTATTTT
TRBV7-6	NA	NA	16	TRBJ2-7	CASSLGSWVGSYEQYF	TGTGCCAGCAGCTTAGGAAGCTGGGTGGGGAGCTACGAGCAGTACTTC
TRBV5-6	NA	NA	14	TRBJ1-2	CASTSQWGSYGYTF	TGTGCCAGCACCTCACAGTGGGGCAGCTATGGCTACACCTTC
TRBV5-1	TRBD1	NA	15	TRBJ2-7	CASSLTSGQGYEQYF	TGCGCCAGCAGCCTAACATCTGGACAGGGCTACGAGCAGTACTTC
TRBV6-4	NA	few	15	TRBJ2-3	CASSASLQGTDTQYF	TGTGCCAGCAGTGCCTCCTTGCAGGGCACAGATACGCAGTATTTT
TRBV5-1	TRBD1	NA	15	TRBJ2-2	CASSLWTGGTGELFF	TGCGCCAGCAGCCTCTGGACAGGGGGCACCGGGGAGCTGTTTTTT
TRBV19	NA	NA	17	TRBJ1-2	CASDSRPRGLANYGYTF	TGTGCCAGTGACTCGAGACCCAGGGGCCTAGCTAACTATGGCTACACCTTC
TRBV7-9	NA	NA	14	TRBJ1-4	CASSWAMGSEKLFF	TGTGCCAGCAGCTGGGCTATGGGGAGTGAAAAACTGTTTTTT
TRBV18	TRBD2	NA	16	TRBJ2-5	CASSPPRLAGVETQYF	TGTGCCAGCTCACCACCGAGGCTAGCGGGGGTAGAGACCCAGTACTTC
TRBV6-5	NA	NA	13	TRBJ2-1	CASSYSRGIEQFF	TGTGCCAGCAGTTACTCACGGGGGATTGAGCAGTTCTTC
TRBV15	TRBD1	NA	19	TRBJ1-5	CATSKRITGTGGLNQPQHF	TGTGCCACCAGCAAAAGAATTACCGGGACAGGGGGCCTCAATCAGCCCCAGCATTTT
TRBV5-4	NA	NA	14	TRBJ1-1	CASSLLQGSTEAFF	TGTGCCAGCAGCTTGTTACAGGGTAGCACTGAAGCTTTCTTT
TRBV7-8	NA	NA	14	TRBJ1-1	CASSRGRVNTEAFF	TGTGCCAGCAGCCGGGGCAGGGTGAACACTGAAGCTTTCTTT
TRBV15	NA	NA	13	TRBJ2-7	CATSRDDSYEQYF	TGTGCCACCAGCAGAGATGACAGCTACGAGCAGTACTTC
TRBV11-3	TRBD2	NA	17	TRBJ2-6	CASSLGGGVLRANVLTF	TGTGCCAGCAGCTTAGGGGGGGGTGTTCTTAGGGCCAACGTCCTGACTTTC
TRBV5-4	NA	NA	14	TRBJ1-2	CASSLGQGSYGYTF	TGTGCCAGCAGCTTGGGCCAGGGAAGTTATGGCTACACCTTC
TRBV27	NA	NA	17	TRBJ2-7	CASSLFFRIQQPYEQYF	TGTGCCAGCAGTTTATTTTTCCGGATACAGCAACCCTACGAGCAGTACTTC
TRBV5-1	NA	once	14	TRBJ2-5	CASSLAAYQETQYF	TGCGCCAGCAGCTTGGCAGCGTACCAAGAGACCCAGTACTTC
TRBV7-9	NA	NA	12	TRBJ2-1	CASTWDNNEQFF	TGTGCCAGCACTTGGGACAACAATGAGCAGTTCTTC
TRBV6-1	NA	NA	15	TRBJ1-4	CASSEQGGSWEKLFF	TGTGCCAGCAGTGAACAAGGGGGATCGTGGGAAAAACTGTTTTTT
TRBV5-6	NA	NA	14	TRBJ1-5	CASSLGPSDQPQHF	TGTGCCAGCAGCTTGGGACCCAGCGATCAGCCCCAGCATTTT
TRBV2	NA	NA	13	TRBJ1-6	CASRGVRNSPLHF	TGTGCCAGCAGAGGGGTGAGGAATTCACCCCTCCACTTT